These 15 T cell receptor beta chains were sequenced from one sample in a study of long-term antiretroviral therapy in people with HIV. Researchers report immunoSEQ v3.0 was run at survey level. Clones were sequenced by immunoSEQ multiplex PCR, and TCRdb holds only the in-frame ones, with some missing. In the table there are 14,000 or so clones, roughly four fifths of which are singletons. The material was unsorted PBMCs, obtained 1.8 years before starting antiretroviral therapy. These receptors came from a woman aged 35 to 49 with HIV.

This chain uses TRBV12-5 with TRBJ2-3; no clear D gene. Germline V gene sequence: CDR1 LGHNT, CDR2 FRNRAP. V lost 1 base and J 2 bases, leaving 7 bases between the germline ends. The CDR3 sequence is 14 residues long. CDR3 in DNA: TGTGCTAGTGGTTTGGAGCCTTTCACAGATACGCAGTATTTT. The encoded protein is CASGLEPFTDTQYF.

The rearrangement links TRBV11-2 to TRBJ2-7, with a possible D match to TRBD2 (6 bases). The CDR3 extends over 13 amino acids. Trimming shortened V by 5 bases and J by 6 bases, and 14 bases separated the two germline ends. Germline V gives CDR1 SGHAT, CDR2 FQNNGV. DNA for the CDR3: TGTGCCAGCAGCCCGACTAGTATGCGCGAGCAGTACTTC. It encodes CASSPTSMREQYF.

This rearrangement joins TRBV6-1 to TRBJ1-1; D remains ambiguous. The CDR3 covers 16 residues. The V end was cut by 1 base, the J end by 0 bases, with 12 bases between. Germline V gene data show CDR1 as MNHNS and CDR2 as SASEGT. DNA for the CDR3: TGTGCCAGCAGTGAAGATGGAACATACCTGAACACTGAAGCTTTCTTT. Translated: CASSEDGTYLNTEAFF.

A few counts support this clone. The chain is built from TRBV11-3 and TRBJ2-2, with 10 bases lining up with TRBD1. Germline V gene lookup returns CDR1 SGHNT and CDR2 YENEEA. The CDR3 has 14 residues. Trimming at V came to 3 bases and at J to 7 bases, leaving 2 bases not matched to a gene. CDR3 sequence: CASSFDRGLGELFF. The DNA of the CDR3 is TGTGCCAGCAGCTTCGACAGGGGGCTCGGGGAGCTGTTTTTT.

By sample fraction, this clone is medium-sized. V and J are TRBV5-4 and TRBJ2-2, with D perhaps matching TRBD2 (6 bases). CDR3 length: 16 residues. Germline CDR1 SGHNT, CDR2 YYREEE (reference sequence). V lost 0 bases to trimming and J lost 2 bases, with 11 bases between them. CDR3 sequence reads: CASSLGVAANTGELFF. CDR3 coding DNA: TGTGCCAGCAGCTTGGGGGTAGCGGCTAACACCGGGGAGCTGTTTTTT.

CDR3 nucleotide sequence: TGTGCCAGCAGCCCCGGGACAAAGAATGAAAAACTGTTTTTT. Its translation: CASSPGTKNEKLFF. The V call is TRBV5-4, the J call TRBJ1-4, with D tentatively TRBD1 (6 bases). The CDR3 covers 14 residues. Trimming left V 4 bases short and J 5 bases short, with 12 bases between. The germline gives CDR1 SGHNT, CDR2 YYREEE (reference sequence).

The genes are TRBV29-1 and TRBJ2-5; D not certain. Per the germline V gene, CDR1 is SQVTM and CDR2 is ANQGSEA. The CDR3 spans 10 residues. Trimming pared 5 bases from V and 5 bases from J, leaving 6 bases between. The CDR3 protein is CSVLLETQYF. The CDR3 coding sequence is TGCAGCGTTCTCCTCGAGACCCAGTACTTC.

The chain joins TRBV5-6 to TRBJ2-3, with D perhaps TRBD1 (5 bases). The CDR3 totals 16 residues. Per the germline V gene, CDR1 is SGHDT and CDR2 is YYEEEE. The ends were cut back, 0 bases at V and 3 bases at J, with 14 bases in the middle. The CDR3 reads CASSLGWQGGTDTQYF. CDR3 DNA sequence: TGTGCCAGCAGCTTGGGCTGGCAGGGTGGAACAGATACGCAGTATTTT.

V gene TRBV5-6 combines with J gene TRBJ1-2, with 7 bases fitting TRBD1. The V segment lost 2 bases and the J segment 2 bases; nucleotides outside the gene matches: 6. The CDR3 sequence is 15 residues long. Germline V gene lookup returns CDR1 SGHDT and CDR2 YYEEEE. CDR3 coding DNA: TGTGCCAGCAGCTTTGTGGGACAGACCAACTATGGCTACACCTTC. This translates into CASSFVGQTNYGYTF.

This chain links TRBV7-2 with TRBJ2-2; D is perhaps TRBD2 (5 bases). The length of the CDR3 is 14 residues. Germline-derived CDR1 and CDR2 are SGHTA and FQGNSA. V lost 5 bases and J 6 bases, leaving 13 bases between the germline ends. For the CDR3, the DNA is TGTGCCAGCAGCCTAAGTCACGGGGCCGGGGAGCTGTTTTTT. Translation gives CASSLSHGAGELFF.

The genes are TRBV27 and TRBJ2-3; D perhaps matches TRBD2 (5 bases). From germline, CDR1 is MNHEY and CDR2 SMNVEV (reference sequence). This CDR3 region has 16 residues. Trimming stripped 6 bases from V and 0 bases from J, with 16 bases between. CDR3 coding DNA: TGTGCCAGCAGCTTACGGGAAGGTTCTAGCACAGATACGCAGTATTTT. Protein: CASSLREGSSTDTQYF.

This chain links TRBV28 with TRBJ1-5; tentative D call: TRBD1 (5 bases). The CDR3 extends over 15 amino acids. From germline, CDR1 is MDHEN and CDR2 SYDVKM. Trimming removed 6 bases at V and 7 bases at J, with 19 bases between. In nucleotides, the CDR3 is TGTGCCAGCAGCCCTCCGGGGGGGGTTCGGCAGCCCCAGCATTTT. This codes for CASSPPGGVRQPQHF. The full variable domain, with the rest looked up from reference TRBV28 and TRBJ1-5, is DVKVTQSSRYLVKRTGEKVFLECVQDMDHENMFWYRQDPGLGLRLIYFSYDVKMKEKGDIPEGYSVSREKKERFSLILESASTNQTSMYLCASSPPGGVRQPQHFGDGTRLSIL.

The J gene is TRBJ2-7, the V gene TRBV5-4; 9 bases are a match to TRBD1. The CDR3 extends over 14 amino acids. The J segment lost 2 bases and the V segment lost 3 bases, leaving 3 bases of the junction unmatched. The germline V gene encodes CDR1 SGHNT and CDR2 YYREEE (reference sequence). The CDR3 nucleotides are TGTGCCAGCAGCTGGGGGACAGGGACCTACGAGCAGTACTTC. Protein product: CASSWGTGTYEQYF. The full variable domain, completed using reference TRBV5-4 and TRBJ2-7, is ETGVTQSPTHLIKTRGQQVTLRCSSQSGHNTVSWYQQALGQGPQFIFQYYREEENGRGNFPPRFSGLQFPNYSSELNVNALELDDSALYLCASSWGTGTYEQYFGPGTRLTVT.

This sequence joins TRBV19 and TRBJ2-2; D is possibly TRBD2 (6 bases). This CDR3 spans 14 amino acids. V lost 5 bases and J 6 bases, leaving 13 bases between the germline ends. Germline values: CDR1 LNHDA, CDR2 SQIVND (reference sequence). The CDR3 coding sequence is TGTGCCAGTAGTCCGAGTTCGGGGGCCGGGGAGCTGTTTTTT. This translates into CASSPSSGAGELFF.

The genes are TRBV28 and TRBJ2-5; either TRBD1 or TRBD2 may supply D (5 bases each). From germline, CDR1 is MDHEN and CDR2 SYDVKM. The length of the CDR3 is 13 residues. Between the trimmed V and J ends, which lost 6 bases and 4 bases, there was a span of 12 bases. In DNA, the CDR3 is TGTGCCAGCAGGGGGGAGTTGGGAGAGACCCAGTACTTC. Translated: CASRGELGETQYF.